The rows below give T cell receptor beta chains drawn from one sample of a study of T cell responses to AZD1222 COVID-19 vaccine. TCRdb's copy holds only in-frame clones and misses some; the assay was immunoSEQ multiplex PCR. This table has over 130,000 clones, roughly 90% appearing once. The sample consisted of peripheral blood, taken 28 days after the second AZD1222 dose. The source is an adult who received the AZD1222 COVID-19 vaccine. Both conserved end residues are part of each CDR3. A D gene is named only where the DNA matches it firmly. Not every row has a clone size; where given, it reads once, few, many or a size class.

J gene | clone size | V gene | D gene | CDR3 DNA | CDR3 protein
TRBJ2-5 | - | TRBV6-5 | TRBD1 | TGTGCCAGCAAACTTCAGGGGGCTGGTCAAGAGACCCAGTACTTC | CASKLQGAGQETQYF
TRBJ2-7 | few | TRBV7-8 | TRBD1 | TGTGCCAGCAGCCCACCTGGCAGGGGGTTAATGTACGAGCAGTACTTC | CASSPPGRGLMYEQYF
TRBJ2-1 | - | TRBV4-3 | TRBD2 | TGCGCCAGCAGCAGGCTAGCGGGAGTTGAGCAGTTCTTC | CASSRLAGVEQFF
TRBJ2-3 | once | TRBV28 | TRBD2 | TGTGCCAGCAGTCCTAGCGGGAGGTTAGAAGATACGCAGTATTTT | CASSPSGRLEDTQYF
TRBJ1-1 | - | TRBV2 | - | TGTGCCAGCAGTGGCGGAGTGGCTGAAGCTTTCTTT | CASSGGVAEAFF
TRBJ2-1 | - | TRBV3-1/TRBV3-2 | - | TGTGCCAGCAGCCACCCTCCGGGGACGCGCTCCTACAATGAGCAGTTCTTC | CASSHPPGTRSYNEQFF
TRBJ2-7 | - | TRBV5-4 | - | TGTGCCAGCAGATCGGGACCACTCTACGAGCAGTACTTC | CASRSGPLYEQYF
TRBJ2-7 | few | TRBV7-2 | TRBD2 | TGTGCCAGCAGCCTTACTAGCGGAAGCTCCTACGAGCAGTACTTC | CASSLTSGSSYEQYF
TRBJ1-1 | - | TRBV5-1 | - | TGCGCCAGCACCGATCGCCGGGACGGCCTACTTGGGACTGAAGCTTTCTTT | CASTDRRDGLLGTEAFF
TRBJ2-7 | - | TRBV2 | - | TGTGCCAGCCTCTTGGACCGAGCCTACGAGCAGTACTTC | CASLLDRAYEQYF
TRBJ1-1 | - | TRBV9 | - | TGTGCCAGCAGCCCCCACTGGAGGTGGGGGAACACTGAAGCTTTCTTT | CASSPHWRWGNTEAFF
TRBJ2-1 | - | TRBV2 | - | TGTGCCAGCAGTGAGGAGGGGATCAATGAGCAGTTCTTC | CASSEEGINEQFF
TRBJ1-6 | - | TRBV28 | - | TGTGCCAGCAGTCCCGGTGGGGTTTCACCCCTCCACTTT | CASSPGGVSPLHF
TRBJ2-1 | once | TRBV7-6 | TRBD2 | TGTGCCAGCAGCCTACTAGCGGGGGGCTACAATGAGCAGTTCTTC | CASSLLAGGYNEQFF
TRBJ2-3 | - | TRBV6-4 | TRBD2 | TGTGCCAGCAGTGACAGGGGGCCCGGGACTAGCGGGAGCTTACCCTCCTTGTATACGCAGTATTTT | CASSDRGPGTSGSLPSLYTQYF
TRBJ2-5 | - | TRBV6-5 | - | TGTGCCAGCAGCCAGGTCCTGGGGGGGACCCAGTACTTC | CASSQVLGGTQYF
TRBJ2-5 | - | TRBV7-7 | TRBD2 | TGTGCTAGCAGCCGAAGACTAGCGGGAGAGGGGGAGACCCAGTACTTC | CASSRRLAGEGETQYF
TRBJ1-1 | once | TRBV2 | TRBD1 | TGTGCCAGCAGTGGGGACAGATCGAACACTGAAGCTTTCTTT | CASSGDRSNTEAFF
TRBJ2-1 | - | TRBV7-2 | TRBD1 | TGTGCCAGCACCGCTGGGACAGGATCCTACAATGAGCAGTTCTTC | CASTAGTGSYNEQFF
TRBJ2-3 | - | TRBV28 | - | TGTGCCAGCAGTCCGAGTCTAGGCGTCCCAGATACGCAGTATTTT | CASSPSLGVPDTQYF
TRBJ2-7 | - | TRBV28 | - | TGTGCCAGCAGTTTCGGCGGGCCTTCCTACGAGCAGTACTTC | CASSFGGPSYEQYF
TRBJ2-7 | - | TRBV5-6 | - | TGTGCCAGCAGCCGGGACGTAGCCTACGAGCAGTACTTC | CASSRDVAYEQYF
TRBJ1-5 | once | TRBV5-1 | TRBD1 | TGCGCCAGCAGCGAAAGGACAGGGGATCAGCCCCAGCATTTT | CASSERTGDQPQHF
TRBJ2-1 | - | TRBV28 | TRBD1 | TGTGCCAGCAGGGGACAGGGAAGGGTGAATGAGCAGTTCTTC | CASRGQGRVNEQFF
TRBJ2-6 | - | TRBV11-1 | - | TGTGCCAGCAGCCGTGACCAGGGTGCTGGGGCCAACGTCCTGACTTTC | CASSRDQGAGANVLTF
TRBJ1-4 | - | TRBV3-1/TRBV3-2 | - | TGTGCCAGCAGCCAGAGGGGCGAGCTAGATGAAAAACTGTTTTTT | CASSQRGELDEKLFF
TRBJ1-2 | once | TRBV5-1 | TRBD1 | TGCGCCAGCAGCCAAGACCCGGGACAGGGCTTCTATGGCTACACCTTC | CASSQDPGQGFYGYTF
TRBJ2-2 | - | TRBV7-9 | - | TGTGCCAGCAGCCCGACTGGTAACACAGGGGAGCTGTTTTTT | CASSPTGNTGELFF
TRBJ1-4 | - | TRBV10-3 | - | TGTGCCATCAGTGAAGGGACACGAACTAATGAAAAACTGTTTTTT | CAISEGTRTNEKLFF
TRBJ1-2 | - | TRBV4-3 | - | TGCGCCAGCAGCCAAGCTCAAGGGGACTATGGCTACACCTTC | CASSQAQGDYGYTF
TRBJ2-3 | - | TRBV6-6 | - | TGTGCCAGCAGAGACCCGGGACATACAACAGATACGCAGTATTTT | CASRDPGHTTDTQYF
TRBJ1-2 | - | TRBV6-6 | - | TGTGCCAGCAGTTACCCCAGTGAGAAGGGTGGGTATGGCTACACCTTC | CASSYPSEKGGYGYTF
TRBJ2-1 | - | TRBV21-1 | - | TGTGCCAGCAGCAAAGGACTAGCGGCGGCCAATGAGCAGTTCTTC | CASSKGLAAANEQFF
TRBJ2-1 | - | TRBV9 | TRBD2 | TGTGCCAGCAGCGTAGGCGCTAGCGGGAGTTCTGATGAGCAGTTCTTC | CASSVGASGSSDEQFF
TRBJ2-3 | - | TRBV7-3 | - | TGTGCCAGCAGCTTCCCCCCGGAAACGCAGTATTTT | CASSFPPETQYF
TRBJ1-1 | - | TRBV2 | - | TGTGCCAGCAATCGAGAGCTGGATGAAGCTTTCTTT | CASNRELDEAFF
TRBJ2-1 | - | TRBV6-1 | TRBD2 | TGTGCCAGCAGTCCCCCGACGCTAGCGGGAAATGAGCAGTTCTTC | CASSPPTLAGNEQFF
TRBJ2-2 | - | TRBV28 | - | TGTGCCAGCAGATCCCAGACCGGGGAGCTGTTTTTT | CASRSQTGELFF
TRBJ1-2 | - | TRBV5-5 | - | TGTGCCAGCAGCTTTTGGGGGGCAGGGTATGGCTACACCTTC | CASSFWGAGYGYTF
TRBJ2-1 | - | TRBV2 | TRBD2 | TGTGCCAGCAGTAAAAGATTAGCGGGGGTAGGGAATGAGCAGTTCTTC | CASSKRLAGVGNEQFF
TRBJ2-2 | - | TRBV7-2 | TRBD1 | TGTGCCAGCAGCTTACCTACGGGACAGGGGGTGCACACCGGGGAGCTGTTTTTT | CASSLPTGQGVHTGELFF
TRBJ1-2 | - | TRBV4-3 | TRBD1 | TGCGCCAGCAGCCAGGGACAGGGAAGAGGCTACACCTTC | CASSQGQGRGYTF
TRBJ2-1 | once | TRBV5-1 | - | TGCGCCAGCAGCCACGGACTCACCCGAAACAATTACAATGAGCAGTTCTTC | CASSHGLTRNNYNEQFF
TRBJ2-5 | - | TRBV29-1 | TRBD1 | TGCAGCGCAACAGGGGCGTACCAAGAGACCCAGTACTTC | CSATGAYQETQYF
TRBJ2-2 | - | TRBV11-3 | TRBD2 | TGTGCCAGCAGCTCGAGCGGGGGGGCAAACGGGGAGCTGTTTTTT | CASSSSGGANGELFF
TRBJ2-7 | - | TRBV15 | TRBD1 | TGTGCCACCCGTTCCGCTGCTGTAGGGGGACAGGGGTTTCACGAGCAGTACTTC | CATRSAAVGGQGFHEQYF